This entry lists 8 T cell receptor beta chains sequenced from one sample in a study of beta chain features in type 1 diabetes. Overall study findings and caveats: Among patients with Type 1 diabetes, TCRB CDR3s were moderately but significantly shorter in every one of the four CD4+ subsets.

The antigens of these receptors remain unknown. Expressed TCRB transcripts got sequenced, as all isolated RNA was reverse transcribed. Measured with immunoSEQ multiplex PCR; TCRdb has only the in-frame clones, and not every one. The sample has more than 250,000 clones; over 20% are singletons. The specimen sequenced was naive CD4+ T cells from blood. Receptors were obtained from a woman aged 40 to 50 with type 1 diabetes.

The genes are TRBV19 and TRBJ2-7; D uncertain. CDR1 is LNHDA, CDR2 SQIVND, per germline (reference sequence). The ends were cut back, 1 base at V and 0 bases at J, with 10 bases in the middle. CDR3 length equals 15 residues. CDR3 amino acids: CASSIAGRSSYEQYF. The CDR3 nucleotides read TGTGCCAGTAGTATAGCAGGCCGTAGCTCCTACGAGCAGTACTTC.

This chain links TRBV9 with TRBJ2-1, with 7 bases aligning to TRBD2. CDR3 size: 14 residues. CDR1 and CDR2 from the germline V gene are SGDLS and YYNGEE. The V and J ends lost 7 bases and 2 bases, in that order; junction bases with no gene match: 6. CDR3 DNA sequence: TGTGCCAGCTCAAGGGCGGGAGCCTACAATGAGCAGTTCTTC. Residues: CASSRAGAYNEQFF.

The rearrangement joins TRBV19 to TRBJ2-3; TRBD2 agrees at 12 bases. Germline V gene lookup returns CDR1 LNHDA and CDR2 SQIVND (reference sequence). This CDR3 is built from 17 residues. V lost 5 bases and J lost 2; bases outside the gene matches: 8. The CDR3 here is CASSAILAGGSTDTQYF. Written as DNA, the CDR3 is TGTGCCAGTAGTGCCATACTAGCGGGAGGATCCACAGATACGCAGTATTTT. The variable domain in full, with the rest retrieved from reference TRBV19 and TRBJ2-3, is DGGITQSPKYLFRKEGQNVTLSCEQNLNHDAMYWYRQDPGQGLRLIYYSQIVNDFQKGDIAEGYSVSREKKESFPLTVTSAQKNPTAFYLCASSAILAGGSTDTQYFGPGTRLTVL.

This clone has only a few counts. The rearrangement joins TRBV12-5 to TRBJ2-3, with 8 bases lining up with TRBD1. Germline V gives CDR1 LGHNT, CDR2 FRNRAP. The CDR3 is 13 amino acids. The V and J ends lost 9 bases and 7 bases, in that order; junction bases with no gene match: 9. CDR3 sequence reads: CASHGQGGNTQYF. CDR3 nucleotide sequence: TGTGCTAGCCACGGACAGGGCGGGAATACGCAGTATTTT.

In this sample, this clone turned up a few times. The chain recombines TRBV18 with TRBJ2-7; TRBD1 matches 8 bases. The CDR3 consists of 17 residues. V lost 3 bases, J lost 0 bases, and 10 bases stayed unmatched. The germline CDR1 and CDR2 sequences are KGHSH and LQKENI. CDR3 residues: CASSPRQGADSSYEQYF. The CDR3 nucleotides are TGTGCCAGCTCACCCCGGCAGGGGGCTGATTCCTCCTACGAGCAGTACTTC.

V is TRBV6-5 and J is TRBJ1-2, with 7 bases that match TRBD1. The junction had 2 bases not matched to a gene; V was cut back by 0 bases and J by 4 bases. Germline CDR1 MNHEY, CDR2 SVGAGI. The CDR3 totals 14 residues. This CDR3 is CASSYSGQFYGYTF. In nucleotides, the CDR3 is TGTGCCAGCAGTTACTCGGGACAGTTCTATGGCTACACCTTC.

This clone has a handful of counts. V and J are TRBV4-3 and TRBJ1-5, with TRBD1 as a possible D gene (6 bases). The V gene's germline CDR1 is LGHNA and CDR2 YSLEER. Trimming cost V 4 bases and J 2 bases, with 12 bases left between them. This CDR3 has 15 amino acids. The CDR3 reads CASSLASGGNQPQHF. Written as DNA, the CDR3 is TGCGCCAGCAGCCTGGCCTCAGGGGGCAATCAGCCCCAGCATTTT.

The rearrangement links TRBV7-2 to TRBJ2-2; D ambiguous. V dropped 9 bases and J dropped 5 bases, with 13 bases sitting between them. CDR1 is SGHTA and CDR2 is FQGNSA in the germline V gene. The CDR3 contains 13 residues. In DNA form, the CDR3 reads TGTGCCAGTCTCGGGTTGGCAACCGGGGAGCTGTTTTTT. Its translation is CASLGLATGELFF. Based on the CDR3 plus reference TRBV7-2 and TRBJ2-2, the full variable domain is GAGVSQSPSNKVTEKGKDVELRCDPISGHTALYWYRQSLGQGLEFLIYFQGNSAPDKSGLPSDRFSAERTGGSVSTLTIQRTQQEDSAVYLCASLGLATGELFFGEGSRLTVL.